This T cell receptor (beta chain) came from a study of T cell changes during pregnancy in multiple sclerosis. This table comes from immunoSEQ multiplex PCR, and its TCRdb copy is limited to in-frame clones, with some not included. Counted here are 20,000 or so clones, roughly 89% occurring once; the ten biggest clones make up 5.8%. This CDR3 contains 17 residues. Trimming took 2 bases from V and 1 from J, leaving 15 bases between them. CDR1 is MNHEY and CDR2 is SMNVEV in the germline V gene (reference sequence). The sequenced sample was CD8+ T cells from peripheral blood mononuclear cells, obtained in the third trimester of pregnancy. The chain joins TRBV27 to TRBJ1-5; weak D call: TRBD1 (5 bases). This TCR was recovered from a female donor in good health, enrolled as a control in a pregnancy study. For the CDR3, the DNA is TGTGCCAGCAGTTTACTCGGGGGTCCGAGGAGCAATCAGCCCCAGCATTTT. It specifies CASSLLGGPRSNQPQHF.